The rows below give T cell receptor beta chains drawn from one sample of a study of OX40 agonist ivuxolimab in advanced cancers. Profiling relied on immunoSEQ multiplex PCR, and the TCRdb table lists in-frame clones only, not all of them. The table has more than 65,000 clones, more than 70% seen once. The source was CD4+ or CD8+ T cells sorted from blood, collected in a trial of the OX40 agonist ivuxolimab. The receptors were gathered from an adult with an advanced solid tumor such as melanoma, head and neck, liver or kidney cancer. CDR3s include the opening cysteine and the closing phenylalanine or tryptophan. Fields, in order: clone size, J gene, D gene, V gene, CDR3 length, CDR3 DNA, CDR3 protein. The D gene is left open where the match is weak. A clone size is listed for some rows: how often the clone was seen (once, few, many), or a class if it is expanded.

size: .
J: TRBJ1-2
D: TRBD1
V: TRBV11-2
length: 14
DNA: TGTGCCAGCAGCTCCGGGGACAGTCGAGTAGGCTACACCTTC
CDR3: CASSSGDSRVGYTF

size: .
J: TRBJ2-1
D: TRBD2
V: TRBV11-2
length: 14
DNA: TGTGCCAGCAGCTTAGATGGGACTACCAATGAGCAGTTCTTC
CDR3: CASSLDGTTNEQFF

size: .
J: TRBJ2-3
D: .
V: TRBV10-2
length: 12
DNA: TGCGCCAGCAAGGGTATGTCTTTGACGCAGTATTTT
CDR3: CASKGMSLTQYF

size: .
J: TRBJ2-3
D: TRBD2
V: TRBV28
length: 16
DNA: TGTGCCAGCAGCACCAGGACTAGCGGGGTAACAGATACGCAGTATTTT
CDR3: CASSTRTSGVTDTQYF

size: .
J: TRBJ2-2
D: TRBD2
V: TRBV27
length: 14
DNA: TGTGCCAGCAGTTTGCTAGCGGGCACCGGGGAGCTGTTTTTT
CDR3: CASSLLAGTGELFF

size: few
J: TRBJ2-1
D: TRBD2
V: TRBV29-1
length: 13
DNA: TGCAGCGCCGAAGGGGGACTAGCGGGGGAGCAGTTCTTC
CDR3: CSAEGGLAGEQFF

size: .
J: TRBJ2-3
D: .
V: TRBV18
length: 13
DNA: TGTGCCAGCTCACAGGGGTCCACAGATACGCAGTATTTT
CDR3: CASSQGSTDTQYF

size: .
J: TRBJ2-1
D: TRBD2
V: TRBV2
length: 16
DNA: TGTGCCAGCAGCCTCGGACTAGCGGGGATAGGGAATGAGCAGTTCTTC
CDR3: CASSLGLAGIGNEQFF

size: .
J: TRBJ2-2
D: TRBD1
V: TRBV4-1
length: 15
DNA: TGCGCCAGCAGCCAAATGGACAGGTACACCGGGGAGCTGTTTTTT
CDR3: CASSQMDRYTGELFF

size: .
J: TRBJ2-1
D: .
V: TRBV2
length: 11
DNA: TGTGCCAGCAGTCCCCGGACTGAGCAGTTCTTC
CDR3: CASSPRTEQFF

size: .
J: TRBJ1-6
D: TRBD1
V: TRBV6-1
length: 17
DNA: TGTGCCAGCAGTGAAGGGTTCGTAGGGACAGTTAATTCACCCCTCCACTTT
CDR3: CASSEGFVGTVNSPLHF

size: .
J: TRBJ2-2
D: .
V: TRBV7-3
length: 16
DNA: TGTGCCAGCAGCTCCCGCGGGGGCCAGAACACCGGGGAGCTGTTTTTT
CDR3: CASSSRGGQNTGELFF

size: .
J: TRBJ2-5
D: .
V: TRBV7-8
length: 13
DNA: TGTGCCAGCTTCAGGACCCGTCAAGAGACCCAGTACTTC
CDR3: CASFRTRQETQYF

size: .
J: TRBJ2-1
D: .
V: TRBV4-1
length: 14
DNA: TGCGCCAGCAGCCAGGAGGGCTACGACAATGAGCAGTTCTTC
CDR3: CASSQEGYDNEQFF

size: .
J: TRBJ2-7
D: TRBD1
V: TRBV9
length: 16
DNA: TGTGCCAGCAGCGAGGCACAGGGGAGAGGTGGTAGCGAGCAGTACTTC
CDR3: CASSEAQGRGGSEQYF

size: few
J: TRBJ1-1
D: .
V: TRBV19
length: 12
DNA: TGTGCCAGTAGTAGATGGACAGACGAAGCTTTCTTT
CDR3: CASSRWTDEAFF

size: .
J: TRBJ1-1
D: .
V: TRBV6-1
length: 14
DNA: TGTGCCAGCAGCCTACACCCGTGGAACACTGAAGCTTTCTTT
CDR3: CASSLHPWNTEAFF

size: once
J: TRBJ1-2
D: .
V: TRBV6-5
length: 15
DNA: TGTGCCAGCAGCCAGACCAGGGGATTTAACTATGGCTACACCTTC
CDR3: CASSQTRGFNYGYTF

size: .
J: TRBJ2-1
D: TRBD2
V: TRBV6-5
length: 15
DNA: TGTGCCAGCAGTGGGGTGGCTAGCGGGAAGTATGAGCAGTTCTTC
CDR3: CASSGVASGKYEQFF

size: .
J: TRBJ1-4
D: .
V: TRBV7-6
length: 13
DNA: TGTGCCAGCAGCGCAACCACAGGGAAAAAACTGTTTTTT
CDR3: CASSATTGKKLFF

size: .
J: TRBJ2-7
D: .
V: TRBV27
length: 13
DNA: TGTGCCAGACGGGTGGGGTCCCGCGACGAGCAGTACTTC
CDR3: CARRVGSRDEQYF

size: once
J: TRBJ1-4
D: .
V: TRBV30
length: 13
DNA: TGTGCCTGGAGCGTCGGGCCCCGGGAAAAACTGTTTTTT
CDR3: CAWSVGPREKLFF

size: .
J: TRBJ2-7
D: .
V: TRBV6-5
length: 11
DNA: TGTGCCAGCACTCGGGACACCGTCCAGTACTTC
CDR3: CASTRDTVQYF

size: .
J: TRBJ2-7
D: .
V: TRBV19
length: 14
DNA: TGTGCCAGTAGTATAAGCCACAGAACCTACGAGCAGTACTTC
CDR3: CASSISHRTYEQYF

size: .
J: TRBJ1-1
D: .
V: TRBV30
length: 11
DNA: TGTGCCGGAAGGGGGAACACTGAAGCTTTCTTT
CDR3: CAGRGNTEAFF

size: .
J: TRBJ1-1
D: .
V: TRBV6-6
length: 14
DNA: TGTGCCAGCAGAACAGGGATGTTGGACACTGAAGCTTTCTTT
CDR3: CASRTGMLDTEAFF

size: .
J: TRBJ1-5
D: .
V: TRBV9
length: 15
DNA: TGTGCCAGCAGCGATTGGCCTGACGGCGATCAGCCCCAGCATTTT
CDR3: CASSDWPDGDQPQHF

size: few
J: TRBJ2-7
D: TRBD2
V: TRBV18
length: 16
DNA: TGTGCCAGCTCACCACCGGTAGCGGGGGGCTCCTACGAGCAGTACTTC
CDR3: CASSPPVAGGSYEQYF

size: .
J: TRBJ2-1
D: TRBD2
V: TRBV29-1
length: 13
DNA: TGCAGCGTGCGGGGGAGCTCCTACAATGAGCAGTTCTTC
CDR3: CSVRGSSYNEQFF

size: once
J: TRBJ2-2
D: .
V: TRBV2
length: 15
DNA: TGTGCCAGCAGTGGTACGGGGGCGGGGACCGGGGAGCTGTTTTTT
CDR3: CASSGTGAGTGELFF

size: .
J: TRBJ2-2
D: TRBD2
V: TRBV4-2
length: 15
DNA: TGTGCCAGCAGCCCCTTAGCGGGAGGCCCCGGGGAGCTGTTTTTT
CDR3: CASSPLAGGPGELFF

size: .
J: TRBJ2-3
D: .
V: TRBV29-1
length: 13
DNA: TGCAGCGTTGATGCGGGGAACACAGATACGCAGTATTTT
CDR3: CSVDAGNTDTQYF

size: .
J: TRBJ2-5
D: TRBD2
V: TRBV2
length: 15
DNA: TGTGCCAGCAGTCCACGACTAGCGGGAGTAGAGACCCAGTACTTC
CDR3: CASSPRLAGVETQYF

size: .
J: TRBJ2-7
D: TRBD2
V: TRBV28
length: 15
DNA: TGTGCCAGCAGGGGAGGACTAGCGGGAGTCTACGAGCAGTACTTC
CDR3: CASRGGLAGVYEQYF

size: .
J: TRBJ2-1
D: .
V: TRBV4-1
length: 16
DNA: TGCGCCAGCAGCCGTGGGGGAGGAATCTCCTACAATGAGCAGTTCTTC
CDR3: CASSRGGGISYNEQFF

size: .
J: TRBJ2-4
D: .
V: TRBV6-5
length: 14
DNA: TGTGCCAGCAGGTCAACTCTAGCCAAAAACATTCAGTACTTC
CDR3: CASRSTLAKNIQYF

size: once
J: TRBJ2-6
D: .
V: TRBV7-8
length: 15
DNA: TGTGCCAGCAGCTTTAGTGCCTCTGGGGCCAACGTCCTGACTTTC
CDR3: CASSFSASGANVLTF

size: .
J: TRBJ2-5
D: TRBD2
V: TRBV30
length: 16
DNA: TGTGCCTGGAGTTTCGGACTAGCGGGGGGGCGGGAGACCCAGTACTTC
CDR3: CAWSFGLAGGRETQYF

size: .
J: TRBJ1-2
D: TRBD1
V: TRBV2
length: 15
DNA: TGTGCCAGCAGGGACAGGGGGTACCTTTCTTATGGCTACACCTTC
CDR3: CASRDRGYLSYGYTF

size: .
J: TRBJ2-6
D: .
V: TRBV2
length: 12
DNA: TGTGCCAGCAGTGTGGGGGCCAACGTCCTGACTTTC
CDR3: CASSVGANVLTF

size: .
J: TRBJ2-7
D: .
V: TRBV7-2
length: 15
DNA: TGTGCCAGCAGCTTAGCCCCACAGGGCGCCTACGAGCAGTACTTC
CDR3: CASSLAPQGAYEQYF

size: .
J: TRBJ2-5
D: .
V: TRBV14
length: 15
DNA: TGTGCCAGCAGCCAAGTGAGGGGGGCAGGGGAGACCCAGTACTTC
CDR3: CASSQVRGAGETQYF

size: .
J: TRBJ1-2
D: .
V: TRBV16
length: 15
DNA: TGTGCCAGCAGTTTAAGGGGACTTCCAGGCTATGGCTACACCTTC
CDR3: CASSLRGLPGYGYTF

size: .
J: TRBJ2-7
D: TRBD1
V: TRBV11-3
length: 12
DNA: TGTGCCAGCAGCTCTACAGGGGGGGAGCAGTACTTC
CDR3: CASSSTGGEQYF

size: .
J: TRBJ1-1
D: .
V: TRBV7-9
length: 12
DNA: TGTGCCAGCAGCTCAGCAGACACTGAAGCTTTCTTT
CDR3: CASSSADTEAFF

size: once
J: TRBJ2-3
D: .
V: TRBV5-8
length: 16
DNA: TGTGCCAGCAGTCGCGGGGTTCAGGGAGTGGCAGATACGCAGTATTTT
CDR3: CASSRGVQGVADTQYF

size: many
J: TRBJ1-5
D: TRBD1
V: TRBV6-1
length: 16
DNA: TGTGCCAGCAGTGAAGGGACAGGGGCTTTTAATCAGCCCCAGCATTTT
CDR3: CASSEGTGAFNQPQHF

size: .
J: TRBJ2-5
D: .
V: TRBV5-1
length: 14
DNA: TGCGCCAGCAGCTTGGAACTGGGGGCTAGAGCTAAATACTTC
CDR3: CASSLELGARAKYF

size: .
J: TRBJ1-5
D: TRBD1
V: TRBV19
length: 16
DNA: TGTGCCAGTAGGCCCAGGACAGGGACGGGCAATCAGCCCCAGCATTTT
CDR3: CASRPRTGTGNQPQHF

size: once
J: TRBJ2-2
D: TRBD1
V: TRBV2
length: 14
DNA: TGTGCCAGCAGAAGACAGGGTAACACCGGGGAGCTGTTTTTT
CDR3: CASRRQGNTGELFF

size: medium-sized
J: TRBJ2-1
D: TRBD2
V: TRBV7-2
length: 16
DNA: TGTGCCAGCAGCGTAGGACTAGCGGGCCCGACGGGAGAGCAGTTCTTC
CDR3: CASSVGLAGPTGEQFF

size: .
J: TRBJ1-5
D: .
V: TRBV2
length: 14
DNA: TGTGCCAGCAGTGAGGTTTATAGCAATCAGCCCCAGCATTTT
CDR3: CASSEVYSNQPQHF

size: .
J: TRBJ2-2
D: .
V: TRBV19
length: 14
DNA: TGTGCCAGTAGTGCCAAGTCGGGCACCGGGGAGCTGTTTTTT
CDR3: CASSAKSGTGELFF

size: .
J: TRBJ2-3
D: .
V: TRBV6-1
length: 14
DNA: TGTGCCAGCCTGGCCCAGGGGTTCGCAGATACGCAGTATTTT
CDR3: CASLAQGFADTQYF

size: .
J: TRBJ2-2
D: .
V: TRBV2
length: 16
DNA: TGTGCCAGCAGTGAACGAGGGGGGAGGAACACCGGGGAGCTGTTTTTT
CDR3: CASSERGGRNTGELFF

size: .
J: TRBJ1-1
D: TRBD1
V: TRBV7-9
length: 15
DNA: TGTGCCAGCAGCCCCCAAGGGACAGTGAACACTGAAGCTTTCTTT
CDR3: CASSPQGTVNTEAFF

size: .
J: TRBJ1-3
D: TRBD1
V: TRBV5-5
length: 16
DNA: TGTGCCAGCAGCCCCCAGACAGGGATCTCTGGAAACACCATATATTTT
CDR3: CASSPQTGISGNTIYF

size: .
J: TRBJ2-3
D: TRBD2
V: TRBV30
length: 15
DNA: TGTGCCTGGAGTGTAGCGGGGGTTATCACAGATACGCAGTATTTT
CDR3: CAWSVAGVITDTQYF

size: .
J: TRBJ1-1
D: TRBD1
V: TRBV5-4
length: 14
DNA: TGTGCCAGCAGCTTGGACAGGGGCAACACTGAAGCTTTCTTT
CDR3: CASSLDRGNTEAFF